This TCR beta chain was observed in a study of metastatic and nonmetastatic thyroid tumors. TCRdb called clones again from the PCR reads with MiXCR. The sample consists of roughly 4,400 clones, 30% to 40% of them appearing once. Details on this clone: Its antigen is unidentified.

Per the germline V gene, CDR1 is SEHNR and CDR2 is FQNEAQ (reference sequence). V was cut by 6 bases and J by 5 bases, with 8 bases left in between. CDR3 length equals 11 residues. Study-level results: The reported finding was significantly higher TCR beta diversity in malignant thyroid tumors relative to benign nodules, in blood and tumor.

Patients underwent thyroid surgery, and none had received any treatment before it. The J gene is TRBJ2-7, the V gene TRBV7-9; D is unclear. The TCR was taken from a female donor with papillary thyroid cancer or a benign thyroid nodule (not recorded which). Some clones in this sample may be carry-over from other donors' samples. The specimen was adjacent normal tissue. CDR3 coding DNA: TGTGCCAGCAGTCCGCAGGACGAGCAGTACTTC. It codes for CASSPQDEQYF.